The clone carrying this T cell receptor beta chain has a single count. These data come from a study of blood T cell repertoires in COVID-19. Whole-study context: Spain, Italy and the United States supplied samples that represented acute and convalescent COVID-19. In each case, the material was cDNA or gDNA derived from T cells, B-cell-depleted T cells, or PBMCs.

Repertoires were generated with immunoSEQ multiplex PCR, while TCRdb's copy carries only in-frame clones and drops some. The sample yields approximately 290,000 clones, nearly 90% seen once. Losses at the gene ends were 8 bases for V and 7 bases for J; bases not matched to a gene: 1. The CDR3 is 11 amino acids. CDR1 and CDR2 from the germline V gene are MNHEY and SVGAGI. Participants, 18 to 89 years old, spanned more than 20 US areas. The sequence was collected from a woman aged 18-29 years with acute COVID-19. The specimen was PBMCs or T cells enriched from blood (not recorded which). The gene calls are TRBV6-5 and TRBJ1-5; 8 bases line up with TRBD1. Here the CDR3 reads CASQGAQPQHF. CDR3 in DNA: TGTGCCAGCCAGGGGGCCCAGCCCCAGCATTTT.